This T cell receptor (beta chain) was identified in a study of blood T cell repertoires in COVID-19. Study in general: The United States, Italy and Spain were the sources of the acute and convalescent COVID-19 samples. The analysed material was cDNA or gDNA that came from T cells, B-cell-depleted T cells, or PBMCs.

Authors' analysis steps: From reference gene primer amplification, estimates of nucleated cell counts were derived. Produced via immunoSEQ multiplex PCR; TCRdb's table is partial and in-frame only. The DNA was the basis for D and trimming; V, J and clone size are from that table. The table includes approximately 310,000 clones, 87% detected once. Germline assignment: CDR1 SGHVS and CDR2 FQNEAQ. V gave up 0 bases and J gave up 0 bases; unmatched junction bases: 5. The CDR3 is made up of 16 amino acids. The sequence was obtained from a woman in her forties or fifties who had recovered from COVID-19. The chain is built from TRBV7-8 and TRBJ2-7; 7 positions agree with TRBD2. Sequencing used peripheral blood. The chain's CDR3 is CASSLAWGGNSYEQYF. The CDR3 DNA reads as TGTGCCAGCAGCTTAGCGTGGGGGGGGAACTCCTACGAGCAGTACTTC.